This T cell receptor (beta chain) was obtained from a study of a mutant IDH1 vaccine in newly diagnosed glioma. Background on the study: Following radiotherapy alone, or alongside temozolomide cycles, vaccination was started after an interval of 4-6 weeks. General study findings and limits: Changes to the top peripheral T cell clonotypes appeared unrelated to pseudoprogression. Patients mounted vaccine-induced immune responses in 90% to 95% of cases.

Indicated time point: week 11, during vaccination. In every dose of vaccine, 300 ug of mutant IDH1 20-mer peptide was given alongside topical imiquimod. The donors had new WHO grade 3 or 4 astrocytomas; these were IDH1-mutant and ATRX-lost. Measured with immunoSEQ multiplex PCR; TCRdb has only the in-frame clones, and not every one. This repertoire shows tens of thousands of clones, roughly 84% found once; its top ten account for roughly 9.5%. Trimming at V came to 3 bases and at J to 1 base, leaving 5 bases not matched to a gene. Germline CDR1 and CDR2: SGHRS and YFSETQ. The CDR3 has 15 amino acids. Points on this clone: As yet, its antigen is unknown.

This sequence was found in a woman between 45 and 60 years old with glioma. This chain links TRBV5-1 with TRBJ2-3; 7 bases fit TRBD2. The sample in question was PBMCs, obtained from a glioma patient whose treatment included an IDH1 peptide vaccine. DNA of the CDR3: TGCGCCAGCAGCTCACTAGCGTCGGGCACAGATACGCAGTATTTT. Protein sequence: CASSSLASGTDTQYF.